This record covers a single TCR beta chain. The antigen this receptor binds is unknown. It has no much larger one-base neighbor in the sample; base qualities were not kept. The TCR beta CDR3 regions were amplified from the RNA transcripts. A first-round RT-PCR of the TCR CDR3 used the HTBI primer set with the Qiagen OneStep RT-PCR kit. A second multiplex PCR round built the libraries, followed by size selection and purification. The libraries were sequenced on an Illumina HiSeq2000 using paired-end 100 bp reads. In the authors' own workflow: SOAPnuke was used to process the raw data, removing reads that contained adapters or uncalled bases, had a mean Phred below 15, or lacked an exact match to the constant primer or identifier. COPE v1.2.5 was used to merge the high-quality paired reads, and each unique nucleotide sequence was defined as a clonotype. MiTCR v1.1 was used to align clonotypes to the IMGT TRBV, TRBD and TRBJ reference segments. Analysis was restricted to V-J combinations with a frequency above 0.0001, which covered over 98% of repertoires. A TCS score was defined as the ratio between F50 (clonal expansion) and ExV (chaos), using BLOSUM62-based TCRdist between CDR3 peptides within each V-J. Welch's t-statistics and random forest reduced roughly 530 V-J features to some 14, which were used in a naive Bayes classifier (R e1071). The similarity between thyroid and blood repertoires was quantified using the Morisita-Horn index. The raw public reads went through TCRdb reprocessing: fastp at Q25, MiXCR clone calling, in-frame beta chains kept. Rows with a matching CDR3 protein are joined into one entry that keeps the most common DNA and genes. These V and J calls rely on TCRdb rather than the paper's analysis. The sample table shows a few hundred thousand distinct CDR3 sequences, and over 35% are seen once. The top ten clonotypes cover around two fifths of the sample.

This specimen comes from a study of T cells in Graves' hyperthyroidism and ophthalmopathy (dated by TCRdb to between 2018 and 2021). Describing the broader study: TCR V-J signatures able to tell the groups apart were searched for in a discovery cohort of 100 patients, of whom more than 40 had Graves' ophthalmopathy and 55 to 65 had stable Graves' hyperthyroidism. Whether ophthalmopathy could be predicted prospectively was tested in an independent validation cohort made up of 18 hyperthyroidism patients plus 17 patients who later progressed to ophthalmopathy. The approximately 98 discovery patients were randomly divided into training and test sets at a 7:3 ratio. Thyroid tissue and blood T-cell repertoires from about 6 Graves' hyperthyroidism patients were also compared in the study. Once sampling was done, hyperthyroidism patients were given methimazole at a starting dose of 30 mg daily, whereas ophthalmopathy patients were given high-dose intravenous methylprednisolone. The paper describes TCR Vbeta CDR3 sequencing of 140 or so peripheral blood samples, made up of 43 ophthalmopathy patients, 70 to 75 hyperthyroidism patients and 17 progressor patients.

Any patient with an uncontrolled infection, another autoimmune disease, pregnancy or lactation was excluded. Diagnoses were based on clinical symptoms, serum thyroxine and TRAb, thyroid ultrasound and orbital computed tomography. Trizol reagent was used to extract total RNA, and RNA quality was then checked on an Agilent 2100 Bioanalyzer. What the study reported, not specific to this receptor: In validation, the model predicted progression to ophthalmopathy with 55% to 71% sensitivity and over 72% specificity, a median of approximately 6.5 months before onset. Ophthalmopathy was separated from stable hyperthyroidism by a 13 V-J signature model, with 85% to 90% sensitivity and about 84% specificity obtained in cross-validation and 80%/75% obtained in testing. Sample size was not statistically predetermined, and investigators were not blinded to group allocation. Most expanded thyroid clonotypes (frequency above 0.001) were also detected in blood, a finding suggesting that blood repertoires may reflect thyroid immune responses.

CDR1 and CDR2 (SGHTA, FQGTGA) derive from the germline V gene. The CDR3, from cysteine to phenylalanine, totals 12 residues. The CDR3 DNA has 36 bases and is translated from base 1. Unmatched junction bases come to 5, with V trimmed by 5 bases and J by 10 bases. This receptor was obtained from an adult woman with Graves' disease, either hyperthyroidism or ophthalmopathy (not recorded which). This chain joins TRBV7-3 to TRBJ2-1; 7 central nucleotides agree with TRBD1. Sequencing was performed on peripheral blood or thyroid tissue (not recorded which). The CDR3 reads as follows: CASSDPGGEQFF. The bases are TGTGCCAGCAGCGATCCAGGGGGAGAGCAGTTCTTC.